Below, 19 T cell receptor beta chains from the same sample are listed, as sequenced in a study of tumor-infiltrating lymphocytes in primary liver carcinoma. A primer matching the constant region was used to make TCR beta cDNA from approximately 0.55 ug of total RNA. What produced the TCR beta libraries was three nested multiplex PCR rounds using slightly modified ARM-PCR. The study ran its first two PCR rounds for approximately 11 cycles each, using TRBV1-TRBV30 forward primers and a C-beta reverse primer. TCRdb fed the multiplex PCR reads into MiXCR, producing one record per CDR3 protein. Seen here are 55,000 or so distinct CDR3 sequences, about two thirds observed once, and the top ten hold 55% to 70%. The approximately 20-31 mg bulk tissue piece was not sorted before simultaneous RNA and DNA extraction. Input material: liver tumor tissue from sampling region 2. Stated subset: tumor region T2, inferior pole. Every receptor here comes from a man in his forties or fifties with primary liver carcinoma and hepatitis B virus infection.

Concerning this clonotype: One end of the junction does not line up with germline, which may come from a read error. The chain combines TRBV6-2 or TRBV6-3 with TRBJ2-7; D not resolved. The CDR3 runs to 15 residues. Germline loops: CDR1 MNHEY, CDR2 SVGEGT. The CDR3 DNA is TGCGCCACCGATGCAGCCTCCGGCCCCCTTGGCGAGCAGTACTTC. Protein: CATDAASGPLGEQYF.

Notes on this clonotype: A read error is possible here, since a much larger clone lies one base away. The rearrangement joins TRBV28 to TRBJ2-5, with D possibly being TRBD1 (6 bases). Germline CDR1 reads MDHEN; CDR2 reads SYDVKM. This CDR3 contains 16 residues. V lost 5 bases and J lost 1, with 17 bases in between. The CDR3 spells CASSPFSGAVQETQYF. The CDR3 bases are TGTGCCAGCAGTCCTTTCTCAGGGGCCGTCCAAGAGACCCAGTACTTC.

This clonotype was seen once. An end of the junction does not agree with germline; a read error may underlie this. The chain links TRBV11-2 to TRBJ2-2, with D tentatively TRBD2 (6 bases). Looked up from germline, CDR1 is SGHAT and CDR2 is FQNNGV. The CDR3 length is 15 residues. CDR3 sequence (DNA): TGTGCCAACAGCTTTGCGGGATCGAATACCGGGGAGCTATTTTTT. Encoded protein: CANSFAGSNTGELFF. Full variable domain (outside the CDR3, taken from reference TRBV11-2 and TRBJ2-2): EAGVAQSPRYKIIEKRQSVAFWCNPISGHATLYWYQQILGQGPKLLIQFQNNGVVDDSQLPKDRFSAERLKGVDSTLKIQPAKLEDSAVYLCANSFAGSNTGELFFGEGSRLTVL.

At least ten counts were recorded for this clonotype. The rearrangement joins TRBV14 to TRBJ2-6, with D unclear. Trimming pared 6 bases from V and 7 bases from J, leaving 10 bases between. The CDR3 sequence is 13 residues long. The germline gives CDR1 SGHDN, CDR2 FVKESK. The CDR3 here is CASSLSRANVLTF. The CDR3, as DNA: TGTGCCAGCAGTCTGAGTAGAGCCAACGTCCTGACTTTC. Variable domain in full (rest from reference TRBV14 and TRBJ2-6): EAGVTQFPSHSVIEKGQTVTLRCDPISGHDNLYWYRRVMGKEIKFLLHFVKESKQDESGMPNNRFLAERTGGTYSTLKVQPAELEDSGVYFCASSLSRANVLTFGAGSRLTVL.

In this sample, this clonotype turned up a few times. DNA of the CDR3: TGTGCCAGCAGCCATAGGGGTACAGGGGCCGAGCAGTACTTC. Translating gives CASSHRGTGAEQYF. The gene calls are TRBV14 and TRBJ2-7, with 7 positions matching TRBD1. With 3 bases clipped from V and 6 bases from J, the junction kept 8 bases outside the gene matches. Per the germline V gene, CDR1 is SGHDN and CDR2 is FVKESK. The CDR3 consists of 14 residues.

Of note for this clonotype: Relative to the germline gene, one junction end is altered; a read error may explain this. The chain has TRBV6-5 and TRBJ1-5; no clear D gene. This CDR3 region has 18 residues. Germline loops: CDR1 MNHEY, CDR2 SVGAGI. The CDR3 is CVSSYTRPTTTSNQPQHF. In DNA, the CDR3 is TGTGTCAGCAGTTATACCCGGCCGACAACCACTAGTAATCAGCCCCAGCATTTT.

On this clonotype: The CDR3 end shows no conserved phenylalanine or tryptophan, and so a read error is likely. The gene calls are TRBV12-3 or TRBV12-4 and TRBJ2-3; D not certain. Trimming stripped 6 bases from V and 5 bases from J, with 12 bases between. This CDR3 contains 13 residues. CDR3: CASSPLWGDTQYL. CDR3 DNA: TGTGCCAGCAGCCCACTTTGGGGAGATACGCAGTATTTA.

In its sample, this clonotype was seen a few times. No conserved phenylalanine or tryptophan ends this CDR3, so it is likely a read error. This sequence joins TRBV29-1 and TRBJ1-2; TRBD1 aligns across 9 bases. The CDR3 is 16 residues long. Germline V gene sequence: CDR1 SQVTM, CDR2 ANQGSEA. DNA of the CDR3: TGTAGCGTTGAAAAAAGTCAGGGGGACAGGGACTATGGCTACACCTCC. Its protein is CSVEKSQGDRDYGYTS.

Comment on this clonotype: A much bigger clone sits one base away, suggesting this may be a read error. As DNA, the CDR3 is TGCGCCAGCAGACTACAAAGGGGGACTAATGAAAAACTGTTTTTT. Translated: CASRLQRGTNEKLFF. The chain has TRBV5-1 and TRBJ1-4, with D possibly TRBD1 on 6 matching bases. V lost 5 bases, J lost 2 bases, and 13 bases lay in between. The CDR3 has 15 residues. Per germline, CDR1 SGHRS and CDR2 YFSETQ.

With regard to this clonotype: One junction end does not reproduce the germline sequence, and a read error may be involved. V and J are TRBV7-8 and TRBJ2-1; 7 nucleotides agree with TRBD1. CDR1 SGHVS and CDR2 FQNEAQ come from the germline V gene. The CDR3 is made up of 17 amino acids. The CDR3 coding sequence is TGTGCCAGCAGCTTCGGACAGGTGGCCCTGAGACACAATAAGCAGTTCTTC. Amino acids: CASSFGQVALRHNKQFF.

The chain combines TRBV5-1 with TRBJ2-7; D gene unclear. V was shortened by 2 bases and J by 6 bases, with 12 bases between the two germline ends. The germline gives CDR1 SGHRS, CDR2 YFSETQ. This CDR3 comprises 13 residues. In DNA, the CDR3 is TGCGCCAGCAGCTTATATGCCGGTTCCGAGCAGTACTTC. This translates into CASSLYAGSEQYF.

In regard to this clonotype: At one of its ends the junction is not consistent with the germline gene, which may arise from a read error. The chain employs TRBV4-1 and TRBJ2-3; TRBD2 aligns across 10 bases. Germline V gives CDR1 MGHRA, CDR2 YSYEKL. CDR3 length: 18 amino acids. The CDR3: CAISQTITLAGVTDTQYF. The CDR3 nucleotides read TGCGCCATCAGCCAGACCATTACCCTAGCGGGAGTGACCGATACGCAGTATTTT.

Ten or more counts support this clonotype. The V gene is TRBV11-2, the J gene TRBJ2-6; D may be TRBD1 (6 bases). Trimming pared 7 bases from V and 1 base from J, leaving 11 bases between. This CDR3 has 15 amino acids. The germline V gene encodes CDR1 SGHAT and CDR2 FQNNGV. The CDR3 DNA reads TGTGCCAGCACCCAGGGGTTGTCTGGGGCCAACGTCCTGACTTTC. Protein product: CASTQGLSGANVLTF.

This clonotype has ten or more counts. An end of the junction differs from the germline gene, which may be a read error. The genes are TRBV29-1 and TRBJ1-1; D unclear. The CDR3 is 13 amino acids. Germline V gene data show CDR1 as SQVTM and CDR2 as ANQGSEA. The CDR3: CSAQSQKNTEASF. The DNA of the CDR3 is TGCAGCGCTCAGAGCCAGAAGAACACTGAAGCTTCCTTT. The whole variable domain, filled in from reference TRBV29-1 and TRBJ1-1, reads SAVISQKPSRDICQRGTSLTIQCQVDSQVTMMFWYRQQPGQSLTLIATANQGSEATYESGFVIDKFPISRPNLTFSTLTVSNMSPEDSSIYLCSAQSQKNTEASFGQGTRLTVV.

Of note for this clonotype: The junction departs from germline at one end; a sequencing error may be responsible. The V gene is TRBV6-1, the J gene TRBJ1-5; the D gene is possibly TRBD1 (6 bases). Germline-derived CDR1 and CDR2 are MNHNS and SASEGT. The CDR3 length is 14 residues. The CDR3, as DNA: TGTGCCGGCAGTGAGGGGGAGTCGGGTCAGCCCCAACATTTT. It specifies CAGSEGESGQPQHF.

On this clonotype itself: One end of the junction does not line up with germline, which may come from a read error. The rearrangement joins TRBV4-3 to TRBJ1-6; no firm D call. Looked up from germline, CDR1 is LGHNA and CDR2 is YSLEER. This CDR3 is built from 16 residues. CDR3 sequence: CASSQESEAGNLPLHF. CDR3 nucleotide sequence: TGCGCCAGCAGCCAAGAATCGGAGGCGGGAAATTTACCCCTCCACTTT.

A remark on this clonotype: Just one base apart from a much larger clone, this may be a read error. Because it lacks the conserved phenylalanine or tryptophan at the end, this CDR3 is likely a read error. V usage is TRBV11-2 and J usage is TRBJ2-6, with 8 bases aligning to TRBD1. Germline V gene data show CDR1 as SGHAT and CDR2 as FQNNGV. CDR3 length: 21 residues. The CDR3 sequence: CATSMGRDRGISLSGANLLTS. Here the CDR3 DNA reads TGTGCCACCAGCATGGGGAGAGACAGGGGCATTTCCCTCTCTGGGGCCAACCTCCTGACTTCC.

As concerns this clonotype: This CDR3 is missing its conserved last phenylalanine or tryptophan, likely due to a read error. CDR3 nucleotide sequence: TGTGCCAGCAGTGGCAGTTTATCCGAAAACAATGGGCAGTTCTCC. This gives the protein CASSGSLSENNGQFS. The genes are TRBV7-9 and TRBJ2-1; D call uncertain. The CDR3 is 15 residues long. Germline values: CDR1 SEHNR, CDR2 FQNEAQ (reference sequence).

Notes on this clonotype: A read error may explain this, as a much larger clone is one base away. V is TRBV28 and J is TRBJ2-7, with D tentatively TRBD2 (5 bases). Germline V gene data show CDR1 as MDHEN and CDR2 as SYDVKM. The CDR3 extends over 12 amino acids. The CDR3 reads CASNGVSYGQYF. The CDR3 DNA is TGTGCCAGCAACGGGGTTTCCTACGGGCAGTACTTC.